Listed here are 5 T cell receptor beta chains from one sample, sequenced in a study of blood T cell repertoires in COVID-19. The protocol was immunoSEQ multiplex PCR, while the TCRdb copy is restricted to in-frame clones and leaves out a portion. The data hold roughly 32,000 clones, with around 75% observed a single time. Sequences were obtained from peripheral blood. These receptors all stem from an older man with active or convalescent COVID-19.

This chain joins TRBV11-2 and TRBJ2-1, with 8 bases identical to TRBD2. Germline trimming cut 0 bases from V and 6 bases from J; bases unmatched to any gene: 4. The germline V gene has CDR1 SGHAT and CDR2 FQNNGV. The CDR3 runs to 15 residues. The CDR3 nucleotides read TGTGCCAGCAGCTTAGAGTTAGCGGGGATCAATGAGCAGTTCTTC. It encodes CASSLELAGINEQFF.

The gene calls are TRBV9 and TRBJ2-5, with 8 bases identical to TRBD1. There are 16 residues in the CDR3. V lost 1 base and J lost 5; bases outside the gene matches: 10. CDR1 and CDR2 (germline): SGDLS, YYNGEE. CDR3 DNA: TGTGCCAGCAGCGTATTAGGACAGGGTTCGTACGAGACCCAGTACTTC. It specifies CASSVLGQGSYETQYF.

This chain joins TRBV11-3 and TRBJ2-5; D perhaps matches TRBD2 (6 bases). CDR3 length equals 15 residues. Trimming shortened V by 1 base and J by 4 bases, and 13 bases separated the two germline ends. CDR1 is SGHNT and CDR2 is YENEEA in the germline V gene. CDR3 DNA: TGTGCCAGCAGCTTAGGAATAGGGACTTTAGAGACCCAGTACTTC. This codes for CASSLGIGTLETQYF.

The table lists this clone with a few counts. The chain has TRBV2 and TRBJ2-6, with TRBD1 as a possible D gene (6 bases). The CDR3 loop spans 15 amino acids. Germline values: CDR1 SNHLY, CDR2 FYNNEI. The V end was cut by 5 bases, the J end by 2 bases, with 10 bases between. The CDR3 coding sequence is TGTGCCAGCAGTAGAACAGGGACTGGGGCCAACGTCCTGACTTTC. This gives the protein CASSRTGTGANVLTF.

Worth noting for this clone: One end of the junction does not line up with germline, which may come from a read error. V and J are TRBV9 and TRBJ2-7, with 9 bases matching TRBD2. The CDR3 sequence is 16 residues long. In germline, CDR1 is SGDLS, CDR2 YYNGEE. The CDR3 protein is CASSVGPSGTAYEQYF. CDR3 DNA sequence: TGTGCCAGCAGTGTAGGTCCTAGCGGGACCGCCTACGAGCAGTACTTC.